The next 29 T cell receptor beta chains were all read from a single sample in a study of neurological immune-mediated disorders. TCRdb called the 5' RACE reads again in MiXCR, with one record for every CDR3 protein. The sample has some 33,000 distinct CDR3 sequences; about 1.6% are singletons. The sequencing input was PBMCs. These receptor sequences come from a woman younger than 45 with multiple sclerosis.

Only a few counts were recorded for this clonotype. The rearrangement uses TRBV10-3 and TRBJ2-5; D unclear. Trimming took off 10 bases at V and 2 bases at J, with 11 bases between the two ends. From germline, CDR1 is ENHRY and CDR2 SYGVKD. The CDR3 is made up of 12 amino acids. The CDR3 loop reads CATSNLQETQYF. The CDR3 DNA is TGTGCCACCTCCAATTTACAAGAGACCCAGTACTTC.

This clonotype showed up many times. The genes are TRBV10-3 and TRBJ2-4; 7 nucleotides match TRBD1. V was clipped by 7 bases and J by 0 bases; unmatched bases: 15. Per germline, CDR1 ENHRY and CDR2 SYGVKD. The CDR3 runs 18 residues. CDR3: CAINRTGGKLLAKNIQYF. As DNA, the CDR3 is TGTGCCATCAATCGGACAGGCGGAAAACTACTAGCCAAAAACATTCAGTACTTC.

This clonotype was counted at least ten times. V usage is TRBV2 and J usage is TRBJ2-3, with TRBD2 matching over 12 bases. The germline gives CDR1 SNHLY, CDR2 FYNNEI. The CDR3 covers 15 residues. V lost 6 bases to trimming and J lost 6 bases; unmatched junction nucleotides: 7. CDR3 region: CASSLGLAGMDTQYF. CDR3 nucleotide sequence: TGTGCCAGCAGCCTCGGACTAGCGGGGATGGATACGCAGTATTTT.

This clonotype was seen many times. V and J are TRBV20-1 and TRBJ2-3; TRBD1 aligns across 8 bases. Unmatched junction bases numbered 1, after V lost 5 bases and J lost 0 bases. From germline, CDR1 is DFQATT and CDR2 SNEGSKA (reference sequence). The CDR3 has 13 residues. Here the CDR3 reads CSAGTGSTDTQYF. CDR3 DNA: TGCAGTGCTGGGACAGGAAGCACAGATACGCAGTATTTT.

This clonotype was picked up many times. The chain has TRBV20-1 and TRBJ2-3; D may correspond to TRBD1 or TRBD2 (5 bases each). V lost 6 bases and J 3 bases, leaving 13 bases between the germline ends. This CDR3 comprises 13 residues. CDR1 and CDR2 from the germline V gene are DFQATT and SNEGSKA (reference sequence). The CDR3 DNA reads as TGCAGTGCCTCGAGGGACGGGACAGATACGCAGTATTTT. The encoded protein is CSASRDGTDTQYF.

This clonotype appeared many times. The chain is built from TRBV3-1 and TRBJ2-3, with D perhaps matching TRBD1 (5 bases). This CDR3 has 15 residues. CDR1 and CDR2 from the germline V gene are LGHDT and YNNKEL (reference sequence). The V gene lost 6 bases and the J gene lost 1 base, with 14 bases spanning the gap. CDR3 bases: TGTGCCAGCAGTAGGGGAACCCCCGGCACAGATACGCAGTATTTT. Its protein product is CASSRGTPGTDTQYF.

This clonotype has ten or more counts. CDR3 protein: CSASRQSGNTIYF. CDR3 DNA: TGCAGTGCTAGCAGGCAGTCTGGAAACACCATATATTTT. The chain uses TRBV20-1 and TRBJ1-3; no clear D. The length of the CDR3 is 13 residues. Trimming left V 3 bases short and J 1 base short, with 7 bases between. Germline loops: CDR1 DFQATT, CDR2 SNEGSKA (reference sequence).

This clonotype was found many times. V gene TRBV25-1 combines with J gene TRBJ1-1, with D uncertain. The V end was cut by 1 base, the J end by 0 bases, with 12 bases between. Germline CDR1 MGHDK, CDR2 SYGVNS. This CDR3 is built from 16 residues. CDR3 DNA sequence: TGTGCCAGCAGTGAATCAGGAGCGCTAATGAACACTGAAGCTTTCTTT. This translates into CASSESGALMNTEAFF.

This clonotype was detected many times. V gene TRBV27 combines with J gene TRBJ2-7, with D possibly matching TRBD1 (6 bases). Trimming shortened V by 0 bases and J by 5 bases, and 14 bases separated the two germline ends. Germline lookup yields CDR1 MNHEY and CDR2 SMNVEV (reference sequence). The CDR3 is made up of 15 amino acids. CDR3 sequence reads: CASSLSSRGRNEQYF. The CDR3 DNA is TGTGCCAGCAGTTTATCGTCCAGGGGAAGGAACGAGCAGTACTTC.

This clonotype appeared many times. The CDR3 coding sequence is TGCAGCGTTGAGATCGGGGGGTTGAGCACTGAAGCTTTCTTT. Its protein product is CSVEIGGLSTEAFF. The gene calls are TRBV29-1 and TRBJ1-1, with TRBD1 as a possible D gene (5 bases). The V end was cut by 3 bases, the J end by 4 bases, with 15 bases between. The CDR3 totals 14 residues. Germline CDR1 SQVTM, CDR2 ANQGSEA.

This clonotype was picked up many times. This rearrangement joins TRBV20-1 to TRBJ1-6, with TRBD1 matching over 8 bases. CDR1 and CDR2 from the germline V gene are DFQATT and SNEGSKA (reference sequence). The CDR3 is 16 amino acids. V shed 6 bases, J shed 6 bases, and the junction held 13 bases outside the gene matches. The CDR3 coding sequence is TGCAGTGCAAATCCTGGACAGGGCAGCTCTAATTCACCCCTCCACTTT. This sequence encodes CSANPGQGSSNSPLHF.

This clonotype has a count of ten or more. The chain couples TRBV6-6 to TRBJ2-5; D not resolved. CDR3 length: 12 residues. V shed 7 bases and J shed 0 bases, with 6 bases lying between them. CDR1 is MNHNY and CDR2 is SVGAGI in the germline V gene (reference sequence). This CDR3 is CASTPHQETQYF. DNA for the CDR3: TGTGCCAGCACACCGCACCAAGAGACCCAGTACTTC.

In this sample, this clonotype turned up many times. The chain uses TRBV6-2 or TRBV6-3 and TRBJ2-7; a weak D match, TRBD2 (7 bases). This CDR3 contains 13 residues. Germline V gene lookup returns CDR1 MNHEY and CDR2 SVGEGT. V was pared by 5 bases and J by 6 bases, with 14 bases between. The CDR3 DNA follows: TGTGCCAGCAGTACTACAGGGAGGGGCGAGCAGTACTTC. Translation: CASSTTGRGEQYF.

This clonotype is labeled medium-sized (0.01 to 0.1%). The V gene is TRBV20-1, the J gene TRBJ2-3; 7 nucleotides agree with TRBD2. CDR3 length: 14 amino acids. V gave up 5 bases and J gave up 6 bases; unmatched junction bases: 11. CDR1 DFQATT and CDR2 SNEGSKA come from the germline V gene (reference sequence). The CDR3 loop reads CSAQEGREVDTQYF. CDR3 sequence (DNA): TGCAGTGCTCAAGAGGGGAGGGAGGTTGATACGCAGTATTTT.

This clonotype has a count of ten or more. V usage is TRBV10-1 and J usage is TRBJ2-7; D is possibly TRBD2 (6 bases). The CDR3 loop spans 16 amino acids. V was shortened by 2 bases and J by 5 bases, with 19 bases between the two germline ends. Germline V gives CDR1 WNHNN, CDR2 SYGVQD (reference sequence). CDR3 nucleotide sequence: TGCGCCAGCAGTGAGATGCGCCGACTAGTTATCAACGAGCAGTACTTC. Translation: CASSEMRRLVINEQYF.

This clonotype has ten or more counts. V is TRBV7-8 and J is TRBJ2-3; D might be TRBD2 (7 bases). Trimming left V 5 bases short and J 2 bases short, with 17 bases between. CDR1 is SGHVS, CDR2 FQNEAQ, per germline. The CDR3 is made up of 16 amino acids. The CDR3 DNA is TGTGCCAGCAGCCGGCTGGGGGGGCCCGCCACAGATACGCAGTATTTT. It translates to CASSRLGGPATDTQYF.

This clonotype has ten or more counts. The gene calls are TRBV6-5 and TRBJ1-2; perhaps TRBD1 as D (5 bases). The CDR3 is 12 amino acids. Per the germline V gene, CDR1 is MNHEY and CDR2 is SVGAGI. Trimming took 9 bases from V and 4 from J, leaving 12 bases between them. CDR3 coding DNA: TGTGCCAGTCGAGAGGGGACCTATGGCTACACCTTC. Amino acids: CASREGTYGYTF.

This clonotype was seen ten or more times. This chain uses TRBV29-1 with TRBJ2-1; weak D call: TRBD2 (5 bases). The V and J ends lost 3 bases and 13 bases respectively, with 10 bases between them. The germline CDR1 and CDR2 sequences are SQVTM and ANQGSEA. There are 10 residues in the CDR3. The CDR3 sequence: CSVDEGLQFF. CDR3 coding DNA: TGCAGCGTTGACGAGGGATTACAGTTCTTC.

The table lists this clonotype with many counts. The V and J genes are TRBV3-1 and TRBJ1-1; D not certain. Trimming removed 0 bases at V and 4 bases at J, with 18 bases between. The CDR3 has 17 amino acids. Germline V gives CDR1 LGHDT, CDR2 YNNKEL (reference sequence). This CDR3 reads CASSQDWAGGISTEAFF. DNA of the CDR3: TGTGCCAGCAGCCAAGATTGGGCAGGCGGGATCAGCACTGAAGCTTTCTTT.

In this sample, this clonotype turned up many times. J is TRBJ2-1 and V is TRBV2; D is perhaps TRBD2 (5 bases). CDR3 length equals 15 residues. V lost 8 bases, J lost 0 bases, and 14 bases lay in between. The germline CDR1 and CDR2 sequences are SNHLY and FYNNEI. CDR3 residues: CASGETGFSYNEQFF. CDR3 bases: TGTGCCAGCGGGGAAACGGGATTCTCCTACAATGAGCAGTTCTTC.

This clonotype was found many times. The V gene is TRBV20-1, the J gene TRBJ2-3, with 10 bases aligning to TRBD2. J was trimmed by 4 bases and V by 5 bases; bases with no gene match: 6. There are 14 residues in the CDR3. CDR1 and CDR2 from the germline V gene are DFQATT and SNEGSKA (reference sequence). CDR3 sequence reads: CSASISGGSDTQYF. The CDR3, as DNA: TGCAGTGCTTCCATTAGCGGGGGGTCAGATACGCAGTATTTT.

This clonotype was observed at least ten times. This chain links TRBV10-3 with TRBJ1-3, with 12 bases fitting TRBD1. V dropped 6 bases and J dropped 3; count of bases not matched to a gene: 6. The length of the CDR3 is 16 residues. Germline V gene sequence: CDR1 ENHRY, CDR2 SYGVKD. CDR3 in amino acids: CAIRPGQGADGNTIYF. The DNA of the CDR3 is TGTGCCATCAGACCGGGACAGGGGGCCGATGGAAACACCATATATTTT.

This clonotype was counted many times. This CDR3 is missing its conserved last phenylalanine or tryptophan, likely due to a read error. J is TRBJ1-6 and V is TRBV27; no reliable D call. Per germline, CDR1 MNHEY and CDR2 SMNVEV (reference sequence). CDR3 length: 15 residues. Trimming left V 5 bases short and J 7 bases short, with 15 bases between. CDR3: CASSPTRSPNSPLHC. The CDR3 DNA reads as TGTGCCAGCAGTCCTACGAGGAGCCCGAATTCACCCCTCCACTGT.

Ten or more counts support this clonotype. The chain uses TRBV20-1 and TRBJ1-1, with D hard to call. This CDR3 region has 14 residues. The germline V gene has CDR1 DFQATT and CDR2 SNEGSKA (reference sequence). Trimming shortened V by 5 bases and J by 4 bases, and 17 bases separated the two germline ends. In nucleotides, the CDR3 is TGCAGTGCTTTTAAAGACTCTACGGGCACTGAAGCTTTCTTT. This gives the protein CSAFKDSTGTEAFF.

This clonotype was recorded at least ten times. The chain joins TRBV19 to TRBJ2-5; possibly TRBD1 for D (6 bases). The CDR3 sequence is 13 residues long. Germline V lookup: CDR1 LNHDA, CDR2 SQIVND (reference sequence). Trimming removed 7 bases from V and 5 bases from J, with 14 bases in between. CDR3 coding DNA: TGTGCCAGTAATAATCTCCAGGGGGAGACCCAGTACTTC. The encoded protein is CASNNLQGETQYF.

J is TRBJ2-2 and V is TRBV11-2; possibly TRBD1 for D (6 bases). Germline-derived CDR1 and CDR2 are SGHAT and FQNNGV. CDR3 size: 14 residues. Trimming took off 5 bases at V and 6 bases at J, with 13 bases between the two ends. Written as DNA, the CDR3 is TGTGCCAGCAGCCCGATACAGGGTCCCGGGGAGCTGTTTTTT. Translating gives CASSPIQGPGELFF.

This clonotype was recorded many times. The chain combines TRBV29-1 with TRBJ2-3; no firm D call. The germline gives CDR1 SQVTM, CDR2 ANQGSEA. This CDR3 is 11 amino acids long. V was shortened by 4 bases and J by 2 bases, with 4 bases between the two germline ends. The CDR3 DNA sequence: TGCAGCGTTGCCATCACAGATACGCAGTATTTT. Its protein is CSVAITDTQYF.

This clonotype was detected many times. The chain recombines TRBV12-3 or TRBV12-4 with TRBJ1-4; perhaps TRBD1 as D (6 bases). This CDR3 contains 14 residues. V lost 10 bases and J lost 5, with 17 bases in between. The CDR3 is CATTRTDRNEKLFF. The CDR3, as DNA: TGTGCCACCACCCGGACAGATAGAAATGAAAAACTGTTTTTT.

At least ten counts were recorded for this clonotype. V is TRBV4-3 and J is TRBJ2-2, with D perhaps matching TRBD1 (6 bases). Trimming shortened V by 3 bases and J by 5 bases, and 13 bases separated the two germline ends. The CDR3 sequence is 15 residues long. Germline V gene sequence: CDR1 LGHNA, CDR2 YSLEER. The chain's CDR3 is CASSHFGQQTGELFF. For the CDR3, the DNA is TGCGCCAGCAGCCACTTTGGACAGCAAACCGGGGAGCTGTTTTTT.